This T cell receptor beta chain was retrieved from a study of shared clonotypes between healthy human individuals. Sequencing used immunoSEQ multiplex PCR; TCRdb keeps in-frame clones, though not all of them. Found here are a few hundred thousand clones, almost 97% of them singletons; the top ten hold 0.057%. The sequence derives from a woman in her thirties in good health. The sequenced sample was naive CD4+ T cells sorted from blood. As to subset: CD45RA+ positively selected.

The CDR3 protein is CASRSRLAGGSEQFF. The DNA of the CDR3 is TGTGCCAGCAGATCCCGGCTAGCGGGAGGGAGTGAGCAGTTCTTC. The rearrangement links TRBV28 to TRBJ2-1; 12 bases align to TRBD2. CDR3 length: 15 amino acids. Germline V gene lookup returns CDR1 MDHEN and CDR2 SYDVKM. The V gene end was trimmed by 6 bases and the J gene end by 9 bases; junction bases not matched to a gene: 9.